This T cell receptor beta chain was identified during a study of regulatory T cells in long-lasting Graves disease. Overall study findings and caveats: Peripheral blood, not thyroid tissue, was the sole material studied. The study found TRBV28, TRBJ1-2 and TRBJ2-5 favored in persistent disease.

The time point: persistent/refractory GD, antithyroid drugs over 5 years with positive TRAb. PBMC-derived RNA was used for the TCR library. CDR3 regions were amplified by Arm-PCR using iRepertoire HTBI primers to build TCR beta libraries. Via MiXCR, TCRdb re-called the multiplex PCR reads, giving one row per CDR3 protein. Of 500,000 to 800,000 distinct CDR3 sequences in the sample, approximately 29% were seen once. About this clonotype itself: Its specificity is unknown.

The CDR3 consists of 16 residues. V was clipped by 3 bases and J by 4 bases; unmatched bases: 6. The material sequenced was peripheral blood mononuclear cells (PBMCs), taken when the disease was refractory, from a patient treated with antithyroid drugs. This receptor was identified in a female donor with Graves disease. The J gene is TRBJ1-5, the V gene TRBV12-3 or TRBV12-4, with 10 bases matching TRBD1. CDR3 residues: CASSFRGQGMNQPQHF. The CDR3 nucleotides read TGTGCCAGCAGTTTTAGGGGACAGGGGATGAATCAGCCCCAGCATTTT.